Detailed here is one T cell receptor beta chain. The sample belongs to a study of cytomegalovirus exposure and HLA in healthy donors. Amplification used 60 Vbeta primers and 13 Jbeta primers. Profiled with immunoSEQ multiplex PCR; TCRdb holds only in-frame clones, not every one. The table has 150,000 or so clones, roughly 79% seen once. The sequence was collected from a man aged 30 to 39 in good health and CMV-seronegative. Sequenced material: PBMCs.

CDR3: CAKGGPSGHNEQFF. The CDR3 region has the DNA TGTGCCAAAGGCGGGCCTAGCGGCCACAATGAGCAGTTCTTC. The chain links TRBV2 to TRBJ2-1, with 7 bases fitting TRBD2. V was pared by 10 bases and J by 5 bases, with 11 bases of the junction left unmatched. In germline, CDR1 is SNHLY, CDR2 FYNNEI. The CDR3 extends over 14 amino acids.